This TCR beta chain was recorded in a study of monozygotic twins with inflammatory bowel disease. Blood samples measuring around 2.5 ml were taken per donor. Unfractionated whole blood yielded total RNA, and T cells were not sorted. The CDR3 extends over 13 amino acids. Germline V CDR1 and CDR2: SGHKS, YYEKEE (reference sequence). UMIs incorporating a 6-nucleotide sample barcode were appended by means of template switching. For each CDR3 protein, TCRdb gives one entry from its re-call of the 5' RACE reads, without DNA. The sample table includes about 350,000 distinct CDR3 sequences. Sequencing was done on a sample of blood. This chain joins TRBV5-5 and TRBJ2-3; TCRdb's D gene call, TRBD2, goes unchecked for lack of DNA. This receptor was identified in a human donor with ulcerative colitis or Crohn's disease, or a healthy co-twin of an affected twin (not recorded which). CDR3 loop: CASSLTLAFTQYF.